The 10 T cell receptor beta chains presented below share a single source sample, sequenced in a study of blood T cell repertoires in COVID-19 (dated by TCRdb to the early 2020s). Library preparation used the immunoSEQ multiplex PCR assay. The immuneACCESS repertoire file appears here via TCRdb, limited to in-frame rearrangements. These files lack a portion of the clones; in checked studies, under half of the deficit traces to unresolved V genes, and the cause of the others is not known. The sample data list about 100,000 clones, and over 65% of these were observed just once. 1.8% of the sample is taken by the ten largest. The sequenced material came from peripheral blood. These receptors were obtained from a middle-aged woman with acute or convalescent COVID-19.

The V and J genes are TRBV28 and TRBJ1-2, with TRBD1 matching 9 bases. V trimming: 2 bases; J trimming: 1 base; junction bases outside the gene matches: 5. The CDR3 has 16 amino acids. Germline V lookup: CDR1 MDHEN, CDR2 SYDVKM. In nucleotides, the CDR3 is TGTGCCAGCAGTTTAGGGGGGACAGGGTTTAACTATGGCTACACCTTC. Its translation: CASSLGGTGFNYGYTF.

This sequence joins TRBV6-5 and TRBJ2-1, with a weak D call TRBD2 (6 bases). The CDR3 extends over 13 amino acids. From germline, CDR1 is MNHEY and CDR2 SVGAGI. V lost 6 bases, J lost 5 bases, and 11 bases lay in between. CDR3: CASSPGLNNEQFF. The CDR3 nucleotides read TGTGCCAGCAGCCCCGGACTAAACAATGAGCAGTTCTTC.

This chain links TRBV6-5 with TRBJ2-2; a weak D match, TRBD2 (6 bases). CDR1 MNHEY and CDR2 SVGAGI come from the germline V gene. The CDR3 extends over 14 amino acids. V lost 6 bases to trimming and J lost 3 bases, with 11 bases between them. The CDR3 is CASRAGGDTGELFF. The CDR3 DNA is TGTGCCAGCAGGGCAGGAGGGGACACCGGGGAGCTGTTTTTT.

This chain links TRBV25-1 with TRBJ2-3; no reliable D call. CDR3 size: 15 residues. V shed 0 bases and J shed 10 bases, with 17 bases lying between them. Germline values: CDR1 MGHDK, CDR2 SYGVNS. The CDR3 region is CASSEYPSMSNAQYF. CDR3 coding DNA: TGTGCCAGCAGTGAATATCCCTCGATGAGTAATGCGCAGTATTTT.

The gene calls are TRBV18 and TRBJ2-3; D might be TRBD2 (7 bases). CDR3 length: 17 residues. V was cut by 3 bases and J by 6 bases, with 22 bases left in between. The V gene's germline CDR1 is KGHSH and CDR2 LQKENI. The CDR3 protein is CASSPTRGTPTWDTQYF. For the CDR3, the DNA is TGTGCCAGCTCACCCACGCGGGGGACACCTACGTGGGATACGCAGTATTTT.

As DNA, the CDR3 is TGTGCCAGCAGGGACAGCTCTGGAAACACCATATATTTT. Translated: CASRDSSGNTIYF. The genes are TRBV12-3 or TRBV12-4 and TRBJ1-3; TRBD1 might be the D (6 bases). V was cut by 6 bases and J by 0 bases, with 6 bases left in between. CDR3 length: 13 residues.

The rearrangement uses TRBV24-1 and TRBJ2-1; D perhaps matches TRBD1 (6 bases). Germline V gene sequence: CDR1 KGHDR, CDR2 SFDVKD. V was shortened by 0 bases and J by 4 bases, with 12 bases between the two germline ends. The CDR3 spans 16 residues. The CDR3 DNA follows: TGTGCCACCAGTGATTTGCAATCCAGGGGTTACAATGAGCAGTTCTTC. It yields the protein CATSDLQSRGYNEQFF.

This clone came up once. J is TRBJ2-1 and V is TRBV5-1; 16 bases agree with TRBD2. This CDR3 comprises 17 residues. The junction had 7 bases not matched to a gene; V was cut back by 0 bases and J by 10 bases. The V gene's germline CDR1 is SGHRS and CDR2 YFSETQ. CDR3 sequence reads: CASSLVGTSGGAREQFF. The CDR3 region has the DNA TGCGCCAGCAGCTTGGTGGGGACTAGCGGGGGGGCGCGGGAGCAGTTCTTC.

The chain combines TRBV28 with TRBJ1-6; D possibly corresponds to TRBD1 (6 bases). The CDR3 extends over 15 amino acids. The germline V and J ends were trimmed by 5 bases and 10 bases, with 18 bases remaining between them. Germline loops: CDR1 MDHEN, CDR2 SYDVKM. The CDR3 sequence is CASSQTQGSESPLHF. The DNA for the CDR3 is TGTGCCAGCAGTCAGACCCAGGGGTCGGAGTCACCCCTCCACTTT.

V gene TRBV3-1 (or the pseudogene TRBV3-2) combines with J gene TRBJ2-7, with a possible D match to TRBD2 (6 bases). Per the germline V gene, CDR1 is LGHDT and CDR2 is YNNKEL (reference sequence). V was cut by 1 base and J by 1 base, with 11 bases left in between. The CDR3 totals 15 residues. The CDR3 spells CASSQGEGRSYEQYF. The CDR3 nucleotides read TGTGCCAGCAGCCAAGGGGAAGGGAGGTCCTACGAGCAGTACTTC.